This passage covers 15 T cell receptor beta chains from one sample sequenced in a study of blood T cell repertoires in COVID-19. The assay was immunoSEQ multiplex PCR, and TCRdb's table has in-frame clones only and misses some. The sample has under 45,000 clones; around 88% are singletons. Sequenced input: peripheral blood. The receptors come from a woman older than 75 with active or convalescent COVID-19.

CDR3 sequence: CASSYLRTGGRYGYTF. The CDR3 bases are TGTGCCAGCAGTTACCTAAGGACAGGGGGGCGGTATGGCTACACCTTC. The chain links TRBV6-5 to TRBJ1-2, with 10 bases lining up with TRBD1. With V trimmed by 2 bases and J by 5 bases, 8 bases remained unmatched. This CDR3 is 16 amino acids long. CDR1 MNHEY and CDR2 SVGAGI come from the germline V gene.

Here the CDR3 reads CAWSVQTSGEQFF. The CDR3 nucleotides read TGTGCCTGGAGTGTTCAAACTTCAGGTGAGCAGTTCTTC. The chain links TRBV30 to TRBJ2-1; no reliable D call. This CDR3 is built from 13 residues. Germline V lookup: CDR1 GTSNPN, CDR2 SVGIG (reference sequence). The V and J ends lost 0 bases and 9 bases respectively, with 12 bases between them.

The chain couples TRBV5-5 to TRBJ1-4; 7 bases line up with TRBD1. J was trimmed by 5 bases and V by 4 bases; bases with no gene match: 20. The CDR3 consists of 19 residues. Per the germline V gene, CDR1 is SGHKS and CDR2 is YYEKEE (reference sequence). The CDR3 DNA is TGTGCCAGCAGCCTACGGGGGAGAGGGGGCGAGGCTCGAAATGAAAAACTGTTTTTT. Its translation is CASSLRGRGGEARNEKLFF. The whole variable domain, filled in from reference TRBV5-5 and TRBJ1-4, reads DAGVTQSPTHLIKTRGQQVTLRCSPISGHKSVSWYQQVLGQGPQFIFQYYEKEERGRGNFPDRFSARQFPNYSSELNVNALLLGDSALYLCASSLRGRGGEARNEKLFFGSGTQLSVL.

The chain is built from TRBV10-3 and TRBJ1-2; D may be TRBD1 (5 bases). V was shortened by 4 bases and J by 3 bases, with 12 bases between the two germline ends. The CDR3 spans 14 residues. Germline CDR1 and CDR2: ENHRY and SYGVKD. The CDR3 protein is CAISGGGLDYGYTF. The CDR3 DNA is TGTGCCATCAGTGGCGGGGGGTTGGACTATGGCTACACCTTC.

This clone is a singleton in its sample. The chain uses TRBV27 and TRBJ1-4; tentative D call: TRBD1 (6 bases). CDR1 is MNHEY, CDR2 SMNVEV, per germline (reference sequence). This CDR3 contains 15 residues. V dropped 5 bases and J dropped 3 bases, with 13 bases sitting between them. Here the CDR3 reads CASSQGLVANEKLFF. As DNA, the CDR3 is TGTGCCAGCAGTCAGGGGTTAGTAGCTAATGAAAAACTGTTTTTT. Variable domain in full (rest from reference TRBV27 and TRBJ1-4): EAQVTQNPRYLITVTGKKLTVTCSQNMNHEYMSWYRQDPGLGLRQIYYSMNVEVTDKGDVPEGYKVSRKEKRNFPLILESPSPNQTSLYFCASSQGLVANEKLFFGSGTQLSVL.

The chain recombines TRBV18 with TRBJ2-7, with a weak D call TRBD2 (6 bases). Trimming took 0 bases from V and 1 from J, leaving 10 bases between them. Germline CDR1 KGHSH, CDR2 LQKENI. The CDR3 is 15 amino acids. CDR3 in DNA: TGTGCCAGCTCACCACCTTCGGACTATTCCTACGAGCAGTACTTC. Its protein is CASSPPSDYSYEQYF.

This chain joins TRBV12-1 and TRBJ2-1; whether TRBD2, the table's D call, matches the DNA was not checked. TRBV12-1 is listed as a pseudogene. CDR3 length: 18 amino acids. This chain's CDR3 is CASSLNRSTSGNHNEQFF. The CDR3 DNA reads TGTGCCAGCAGCTTGAACCGGTCGACTAGCGGAAACCATAATGAGCAGTTCTTC.

The chain is built from TRBV7-9 and TRBJ2-7; tentatively, D is TRBD2 (6 bases). CDR1 is SEHNR and CDR2 is FQNEAQ in the germline V gene (reference sequence). The CDR3 is 18 residues long. The V and J ends lost 4 bases and 4 bases respectively, with 26 bases between them. The CDR3 DNA reads TGTGCCAGCAGCTCTGGGGGTGATCAGAGTGGGACTGGGTACGAGCAGTACTTC. The encoded protein is CASSSGGDQSGTGYEQYF.

The rearrangement links TRBV19 to TRBJ1-4; D is undetermined. The V end lost 5 bases, the J end lost 7 bases, and 11 bases lay between the germline ends. The CDR3 totals 13 residues. CDR1 and CDR2 (germline): LNHDA, SQIVND (reference sequence). CDR3 bases: TGTGCCAGTAGTTGGGCACTGGGTGAAAAACTGTTTTTT. This translates into CASSWALGEKLFF.

The J gene is TRBJ2-1, the V gene TRBV18; TRBD2 matches 8 bases. Germline loops: CDR1 KGHSH, CDR2 LQKENI. Losses at the gene ends were 4 bases for V and 5 bases for J; bases not matched to a gene: 16. The CDR3 extends over 18 amino acids. Written as DNA, the CDR3 is TGTGCCAGCTCACGAACGGGGGGCGGACTAGCAGGGGACAATGAGCAGTTCTTC. Translation: CASSRTGGGLAGDNEQFF.

The chain joins TRBV6-5 to TRBJ2-2; 8 bases are shared with TRBD2. V was clipped by 7 bases and J by 7 bases; unmatched bases: 11. The germline gives CDR1 MNHEY, CDR2 SVGAGI. The CDR3 length is 15 residues. The chain's CDR3 is CASTSLSGSFGELFF. The CDR3, as DNA: TGTGCCAGCACCTCACTCAGCGGGAGCTTCGGGGAGCTGTTTTTT.

This clone turned up a few times. This rearrangement joins TRBV25-1 to TRBJ2-7; TRBD2 agrees at 7 bases. The CDR3 has 12 amino acids. V was clipped by 6 bases and J by 6 bases; unmatched bases: 5. Germline lookup yields CDR1 MGHDK and CDR2 SYGVNS. This chain's CDR3 is CASSWGGSEQYF. CDR3 in DNA: TGTGCCAGCAGCTGGGGGGGGTCCGAGCAGTACTTC.

This clone was found once. V is TRBV28 and J is TRBJ2-2, with a tentative D call TRBD1 (6 bases). Trimming took 8 bases from V and 4 from J, leaving 14 bases between them. Germline V gene data show CDR1 as MDHEN and CDR2 as SYDVKM. This CDR3 spans 14 amino acids. CDR3 amino acids: CASQADRGTGELFF. The CDR3 nucleotides read TGTGCCAGCCAAGCGGACAGAGGCACCGGGGAGCTGTTTTTT.

The table lists this clone with a count of one. The chain links TRBV24-1 to TRBJ2-2; TRBD2 matches 14 bases. Germline V gene sequence: CDR1 KGHDR, CDR2 SFDVKD. With 5 bases clipped from V and 5 bases from J, the junction kept 9 bases outside the gene matches. This CDR3 has 18 residues. The CDR3 is CATSVGTSGRVRTGELFF. DNA for the CDR3: TGTGCCACCAGTGTGGGGACTAGCGGGAGAGTAAGGACCGGGGAGCTGTTTTTT.

The chain recombines TRBV5-4 with TRBJ2-1; 7 nucleotides align to TRBD2. With V trimmed by 1 base and J by 8 bases, 3 bases remained unmatched. The CDR3 is 13 residues long. Germline V lookup: CDR1 SGHNT, CDR2 YYREEE (reference sequence). The CDR3 region is CASSLFTSDEQFF. The CDR3, as DNA: TGTGCCAGCAGCTTGTTTACTAGCGATGAGCAGTTCTTC.